This TCR beta chain comes out of a study of CD4 T cells in relation to SARS-CoV-2 and coronaviruses. As for the study in general: No peptide or an HIV-1 Nef peptide pool served as negative control. General study findings and limits: Pre-pandemic and post-infection samples never came from the same donor.

Details on this clone: Antigen specificity is unknown.

CD4+ T cells from unexposed donors were obtained before the COVID-19 pandemic (2011-2018). The cells were cultured for 10 days before CD4+ T cells were isolated. Cells permitting, SARS-CoV-2 S/N and four cold-coronavirus spikes were tested on unexposed-donor CD4+ T cells. The CDR3 runs to 13 residues. Trimming shortened V by 7 bases and J by 8 bases, and 15 bases separated the two germline ends. Data came from immunoSEQ multiplex PCR; TCRdb stores just in-frame clones and leaves some out. The data contain 25,000 to 30,000 clones, 73% of them singletons. Sequenced sample: CD4+ T cells from PBMCs, cultured in vitro. The chain couples TRBV23-1 to TRBJ2-4; no definite D call. TRBV23-1 is annotated as an ORF whose role is uncertain. The source is a human donor in good health. The chain's CDR3 is CASILIGRDIQYF. The CDR3 coding sequence is TGCGCCAGCATATTAATCGGACGGGACATTCAGTACTTC.